This is a list of T cell receptor beta chains from one sample in a study of cytomegalovirus exposure and HLA in healthy donors. Profiling relied on immunoSEQ multiplex PCR, and the TCRdb table lists in-frame clones only, not all of them. The table includes around 100,000 clones, roughly two thirds detected once. Source material: PBMCs. Receptors originate from a young woman in good health and CMV-seronegative. Each CDR3 is given with its conserved first and last residue. The D gene is left open where the match is weak. Not all rows give a size; the values are once, few, many and, for expanded clones, a class.

>TRBV6-1|NA|TRBJ1-2|NA|14
CASSEGTKDYGYTF
TGTGCCAGCAGTGAAGGCACTAAAGACTATGGCTACACCTTC
>TRBV27|NA|TRBJ2-2|TRBD2|15
CASSLERENTGELFF
TGTGCCAGCAGTTTGGAGCGGGAGAACACCGGGGAGCTGTTTTTT
>TRBV29-1|few|TRBJ2-2|TRBD1|14
CSARTGVDTGELFF
TGCAGCGCCCGGACAGGGGTGGACACCGGGGAGCTGTTTTTT
>TRBV4-1|NA|TRBJ2-7|NA|15
CASSPFGRSEYEQYF
TGCGCCAGCAGCCCCTTCGGTCGTTCCGAATACGAGCAGTACTTC
>TRBV5-1|once|TRBJ2-3|TRBD2|16
CASSHQAGGRTDTQYF
TGCGCCAGCAGCCACCAAGCGGGAGGCCGCACAGATACGCAGTATTTT
>TRBV5-1|NA|TRBJ1-2|NA|15
CASSSPGLPNYGYTF
TGCGCCAGCAGCTCACCGGGACTCCCTAACTATGGCTACACCTTC
>TRBV5-1|NA|TRBJ1-2|NA|14
CASSSDPSSYGYTF
TGCGCCAGCAGCAGCGACCCAAGCTCGTATGGCTACACCTTC
>TRBV10-2|NA|TRBJ1-5|TRBD1|15
CASSRTGLGNQPQHF
TGCGCCAGCAGCCGGACAGGCCTAGGCAATCAGCCCCAGCATTTT
>TRBV27|NA|TRBJ2-4|TRBD1|17
CASSSHGQGRNKNIQYF
TGTGCCAGCAGTTCCCATGGACAGGGCAGGAACAAAAACATTCAGTACTTC
>TRBV6-6|few|TRBJ1-2|TRBD1|14
CASSPGQGNYGYTF
TGTGCCAGCAGCCCCGGACAGGGAAACTATGGCTACACCTTC
>TRBV4-1|NA|TRBJ1-2|NA|13
CASSPTGNYGYTF
TGCGCCAGCAGCCCAACAGGGAACTATGGCTACACCTTC
>TRBV15|NA|TRBJ2-7|NA|15
CATSRGGRVNYEQYF
TGTGCCACCAGCAGAGGGGGCAGGGTGAACTACGAGCAGTACTTC
>TRBV9|NA|TRBJ2-4|TRBD2|16
CASSVGAGVAKNIQYF
TGTGCCAGCAGCGTAGGAGCGGGGGTAGCCAAAAACATTCAGTACTTC
>TRBV6-6|NA|TRBJ1-1|NA|12
CASSQGGTEAFF
TGTGCCAGCAGCCAGGGTGGGACTGAAGCTTTCTTT
>TRBV21-1|NA|TRBJ1-3|NA|15
CASSKGGGDGNTIYF
TGTGCCAGCAGCAAAGGCGGAGGGGATGGAAACACCATATATTTT
>TRBV9|NA|TRBJ2-5|TRBD1|16
CASSGPGQGDRETQYF
TGTGCCAGCAGCGGGCCCGGGCAGGGGGACCGGGAGACCCAGTACTTC
>TRBV29-1|NA|TRBJ2-2|NA|14
CSATQQTSTGELFF
TGCAGCGCGACGCAGCAGACTAGTACCGGGGAGCTGTTTTTT
>TRBV28|NA|TRBJ1-5|NA|15
CASTYPRGGNQPQHF
TGTGCCAGCACCTACCCCCGGGGGGGGAATCAGCCCCAGCATTTT
>TRBV30|NA|TRBJ2-3|NA|13
CAWSHGDTDTQYF
TGTGCCTGGAGTCACGGGGACACAGATACGCAGTATTTT
>TRBV4-1|NA|TRBJ2-7|NA|14
CASSKLDLAYEQYF
TGCGCCAGCAGCAAACTAGACCTTGCCTACGAGCAGTACTTC
>TRBV5-1|once|TRBJ2-7|TRBD2|13
CASSLSGRGEQYF
TGCGCCAGCAGCTTGAGCGGGAGGGGCGAGCAGTACTTC
>TRBV6-5|few|TRBJ2-1|TRBD1|15
CASSYLDRAANEQFF
TGTGCCAGCAGTTACCTGGACAGGGCGGCCAATGAGCAGTTCTTC
>TRBV29-1|NA|TRBJ2-1|TRBD1|17
CSVEGVRGLSGYNEQFF
TGCAGCGTTGAAGGCGTCAGGGGGCTGAGTGGCTACAATGAGCAGTTCTTC
>TRBV9|NA|TRBJ2-6|TRBD1|17
CASSVRGPPSGANVLTF
TGTGCCAGCAGCGTAAGGGGGCCACCCTCTGGGGCCAACGTCCTGACTTTC
>TRBV4-1|NA|TRBJ1-2|TRBD1|15
CASSQGPGQLYGYTF
TGCGCCAGCAGCCAAGGACCGGGACAGCTCTATGGCTACACCTTC
>TRBV5-6|NA|TRBJ1-4|NA|17
CASSSLVMSDNNEKLFF
TGTGCCAGCAGCTCCCTGGTAATGTCGGACAATAATGAAAAACTGTTTTTT
>TRBV5-5|NA|TRBJ2-3|NA|15
CASSLEAGPTDTQYF
TGTGCCAGCAGCTTGGAGGCGGGACCCACAGATACGCAGTATTTT
>TRBV2|few|TRBJ1-2|NA|14
CASSDPDWNYGYTF
TGTGCCAGCAGCGATCCCGACTGGAACTATGGCTACACCTTC
>TRBV18|NA|TRBJ2-5|NA|14
CASSPPAAAETQYF
TGTGCCAGCTCACCACCCGCAGCGGCAGAGACCCAGTACTTC
>TRBV5-4|NA|TRBJ2-7|TRBD2|13
CASSLPGGGEQYF
TGTGCCAGCAGCTTGCCGGGAGGAGGTGAGCAGTACTTC
>TRBV11-2|NA|TRBJ1-2|TRBD1|17
CASSVNPIRDRSYGYTF
TGTGCCAGCAGCGTAAACCCTATACGGGACAGAAGCTATGGCTACACCTTC
>TRBV19|NA|TRBJ2-7|TRBD1|16
CASSTSWDRGLREQYF
TGTGCCAGTAGTACGTCATGGGACAGGGGGCTTCGCGAGCAGTACTTC
>TRBV2|NA|TRBJ2-7|NA|13
CASSDGRVYEQYF
TGTGCCAGCAGTGACGGCAGGGTCTACGAGCAGTACTTC
>TRBV30|NA|TRBJ2-7|TRBD2|14
CACQAGTRTYEQYF
TGTGCCTGCCAAGCGGGGACTCGAACCTACGAGCAGTACTTC
>TRBV2|few|TRBJ1-6|TRBD1|14
CASSGTDINSPLHF
TGTGCCAGCAGCGGGACAGATATTAATTCACCCCTCCACTTT
>TRBV7-2|NA|TRBJ2-3|NA|22
CASSLAGGRGGRTSYSTDTQYF
TGTGCCAGCAGCTTAGCCGGCGGGCGGGGAGGACGGACGTCTTATAGCACAGATACGCAGTATTTT
>TRBV6-5|NA|TRBJ2-7|NA|14
CASSYAGSSYEQYF
TGTGCCAGCAGTTACGCAGGAAGCTCCTACGAGCAGTACTTC
>TRBV10-3|NA|TRBJ2-5|TRBD2|16
CATGEKTSGYQETQYF
TGTGCCACCGGGGAGAAGACTAGCGGGTACCAAGAGACCCAGTACTTC
>TRBV4-3|NA|TRBJ2-7|TRBD1|18
CASSQGKGAGRDDYEQYF
TGCGCCAGCAGCCAAGGAAAGGGGGCAGGAAGGGACGACTACGAGCAGTACTTC
>TRBV18|NA|TRBJ2-5|TRBD1|12
CASSPSTGTGYF
TGTGCCAGCTCACCCTCAACCGGGACAGGGTACTTC
>TRBV14|few|TRBJ2-7|NA|16
CASSHAGLVRNYEQYF
TGTGCCAGCAGCCACGCAGGACTCGTTCGCAACTACGAGCAGTACTTC